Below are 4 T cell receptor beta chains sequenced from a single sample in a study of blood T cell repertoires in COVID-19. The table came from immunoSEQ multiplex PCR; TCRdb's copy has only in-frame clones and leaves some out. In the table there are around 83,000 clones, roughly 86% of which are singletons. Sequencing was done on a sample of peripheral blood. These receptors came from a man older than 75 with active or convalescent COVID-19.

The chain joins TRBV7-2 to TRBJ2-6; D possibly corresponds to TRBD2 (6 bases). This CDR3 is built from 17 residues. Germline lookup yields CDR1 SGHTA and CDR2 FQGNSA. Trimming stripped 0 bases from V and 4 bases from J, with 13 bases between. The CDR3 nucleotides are TGTGCCAGCAGCTTAGCCCCCCGGGGGTCAGGGGCCAACGTCCTGACTTTC. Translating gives CASSLAPRGSGANVLTF.

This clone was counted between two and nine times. The CDR3 here is CASSPGEANYGYTF. CDR3 coding DNA: TGCGCCAGCAGCCCAGGGGAAGCTAACTATGGCTACACCTTC. The chain carries TRBV5-1 and TRBJ1-2; D may be TRBD1 (6 bases). CDR1 is SGHRS, CDR2 YFSETQ, per germline. The V end lost 4 bases, the J end lost 0 bases, and 10 bases lay between the germline ends. This CDR3 is built from 14 residues.

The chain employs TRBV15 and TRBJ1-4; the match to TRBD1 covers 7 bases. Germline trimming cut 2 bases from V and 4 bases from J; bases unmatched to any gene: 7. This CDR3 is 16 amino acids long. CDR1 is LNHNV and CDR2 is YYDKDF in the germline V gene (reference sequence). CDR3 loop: CATSRSKQGFNEKLFF. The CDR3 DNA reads TGTGCCACCAGCAGAAGTAAACAGGGGTTTAATGAAAAACTGTTTTTT.

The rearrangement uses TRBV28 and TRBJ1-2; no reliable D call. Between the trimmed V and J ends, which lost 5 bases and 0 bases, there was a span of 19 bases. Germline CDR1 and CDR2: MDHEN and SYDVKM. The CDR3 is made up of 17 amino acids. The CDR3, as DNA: TGTGCCAGCAGTCCGGGAAGGAGGGTGCCTCCTAACTATGGCTACACCTTC. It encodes CASSPGRRVPPNYGYTF.